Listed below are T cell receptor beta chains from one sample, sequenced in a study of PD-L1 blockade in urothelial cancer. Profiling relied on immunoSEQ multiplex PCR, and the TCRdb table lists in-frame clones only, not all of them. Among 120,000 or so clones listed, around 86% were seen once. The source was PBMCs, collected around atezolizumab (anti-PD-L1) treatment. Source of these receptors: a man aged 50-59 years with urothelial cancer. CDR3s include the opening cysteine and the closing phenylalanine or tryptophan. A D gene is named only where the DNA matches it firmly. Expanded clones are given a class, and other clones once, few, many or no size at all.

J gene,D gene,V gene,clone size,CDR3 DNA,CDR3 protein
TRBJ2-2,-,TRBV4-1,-,TGCGCCAGCAGCCAAGATCCACATCTCACCGGGGAGCTGTTTTTT,CASSQDPHLTGELFF
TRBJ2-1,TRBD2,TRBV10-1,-,TGCGCCAGCAGTGGAGTAGCGGGAGAGTTCGCGTACAATGAGCAGTTCTTC,CASSGVAGEFAYNEQFF
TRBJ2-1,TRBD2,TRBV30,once,TGTGCCTGGAGTGCTAGCGGAAGCTCCTACAATGAGCAGTTCTTC,CAWSASGSSYNEQFF
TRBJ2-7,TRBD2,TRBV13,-,TGTGCCAGCAGCTTAACCGCTAGCGGGACCTACGAGCAGTACTTC,CASSLTASGTYEQYF
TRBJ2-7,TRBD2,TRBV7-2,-,TGTGCCAGCAGCCTACTAGCGGGAGGGGGGTACGAGCAGTACTTC,CASSLLAGGGYEQYF
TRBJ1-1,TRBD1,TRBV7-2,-,TGTGCCAGCAGCACGCGACAGGGGATGAACACTGAAGCTTTCTTT,CASSTRQGMNTEAFF
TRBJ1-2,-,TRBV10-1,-,TGCGCCAGCAGTGAGTTTCGCACTGCTGGCTACACCTTC,CASSEFRTAGYTF
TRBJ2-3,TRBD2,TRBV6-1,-,TGTGCCAGCAGGGGACTAGCAGTAAGCACAGATACGCAGTATTTT,CASRGLAVSTDTQYF
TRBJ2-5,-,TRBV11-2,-,TGTGCCAGCAGCCCAGGGCCTGCCGAAGAGACCCAGTACTTC,CASSPGPAEETQYF
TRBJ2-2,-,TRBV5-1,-,TGCGCCAGCAGCTTTTCAGGGGTTGACACCGGGGAGCTGTTTTTT,CASSFSGVDTGELFF
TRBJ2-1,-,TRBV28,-,TGTGCCAGCAGGGGCGACAGGTCCTACAATGAGCAGTTCTTC,CASRGDRSYNEQFF
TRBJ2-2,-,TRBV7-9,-,TGTGCCAGCAGCCCGAGAGCGAACACCGGGGAGCTGTTTTTT,CASSPRANTGELFF
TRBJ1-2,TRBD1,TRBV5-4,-,TGTGCCAGCAGCCCCCCGGGACAGGGAGTTTATGGCTACACCTTC,CASSPPGQGVYGYTF
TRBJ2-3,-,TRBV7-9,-,TGTGCCAGCAGCTTAGACGGGATAGGCACAGATACGCAGTATTTT,CASSLDGIGTDTQYF
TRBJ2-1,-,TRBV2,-,TGTGCCAGCAGCCCGTACAATGAGCAGTTCTTC,CASSPYNEQFF
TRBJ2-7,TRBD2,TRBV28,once,TGTGCCAGCAGTTTAATTGGTGGCGGGAGGGCCTACGAGCAGTACTTC,CASSLIGGGRAYEQYF
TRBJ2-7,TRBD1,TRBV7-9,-,TGTGCCAGCAGCTCCCGAGGACAGGGACCTTTGTACGAGCAGTACTTC,CASSSRGQGPLYEQYF
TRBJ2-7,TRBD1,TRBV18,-,TGTGCCAGCTCACTGGGGGGACAGGGGGCCTACGAGCAGTACTTC,CASSLGGQGAYEQYF
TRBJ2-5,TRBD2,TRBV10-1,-,TGCGCCAGCAGTGAAGCGGGAGGCGAGACCCAGTACTTC,CASSEAGGETQYF
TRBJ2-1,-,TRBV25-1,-,TGTGCCAGCAGTGTAGGGAGCTCCTACAATGAGCAGTTCTTC,CASSVGSSYNEQFF
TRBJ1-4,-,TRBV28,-,TGTGCCAGCAGTGAGGGAACAAATGAAAAACTGTTTTTT,CASSEGTNEKLFF
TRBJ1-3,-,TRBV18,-,TGTGCCAGCTCACCAGGACAGCCCCTCAACTCTGGAAACACCATATATTTT,CASSPGQPLNSGNTIYF
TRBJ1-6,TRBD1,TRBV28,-,TGTGCCAGCAGCCCGGGACAGGGCCCGGGTTCACCCCTCCACTTT,CASSPGQGPGSPLHF
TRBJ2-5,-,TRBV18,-,TGTGCCAGCTCACCACCGCAGGGAGGTTCTCAAGAGACCCAGTACTTC,CASSPPQGGSQETQYF
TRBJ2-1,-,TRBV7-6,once,TGTGCCAGCAGCTTAGCCGGCGGGAACTCCCACAATGAGCAGTTCTTC,CASSLAGGNSHNEQFF
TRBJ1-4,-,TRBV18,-,TGTGCCAGCTCAAGCCGCGGACAGCTCACCAATGAAAAACTGTTTTTT,CASSSRGQLTNEKLFF
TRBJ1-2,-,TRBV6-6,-,TGTGCCAGCAGACTGAACCCTAACTATGGCTACACCTTC,CASRLNPNYGYTF
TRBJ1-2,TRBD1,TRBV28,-,TGTGCCAGCAGCTCCTGGGACAGCCAAAACTATGGCTACACCTTC,CASSSWDSQNYGYTF
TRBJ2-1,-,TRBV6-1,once,TGTGCCAGCAGTGAATTTGGGGGAGGTGTCTACAATGAGCAGTTCTTC,CASSEFGGGVYNEQFF
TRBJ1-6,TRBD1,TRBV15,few,TGTGCCACCAGCAGAGGGTACAGGGGGCTTAATTCACCCCTCCACTTT,CATSRGYRGLNSPLHF
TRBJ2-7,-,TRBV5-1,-,TGCGCCAGCAGCTTGGCGGGGGAGCAGTACTTC,CASSLAGEQYF
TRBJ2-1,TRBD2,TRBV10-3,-,TGTGCCATCAGAAGCGGAGCGGGAGGGCCGAATGAGCAGTTCTTC,CAIRSGAGGPNEQFF
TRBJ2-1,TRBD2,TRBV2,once,TGTGCCAGCACGAACGGAGGGAGGGTTAGTGAGCAGTTCTTC,CASTNGGRVSEQFF
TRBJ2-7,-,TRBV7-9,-,TGTGCCAGCAGCTTACAAGAGGTCGAGCAGTACTTC,CASSLQEVEQYF
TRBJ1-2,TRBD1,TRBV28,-,TGTGCCAGCACCAAGGTCGGGGGACAGGGGGGCCAATATGGCTACACCTTC,CASTKVGGQGGQYGYTF